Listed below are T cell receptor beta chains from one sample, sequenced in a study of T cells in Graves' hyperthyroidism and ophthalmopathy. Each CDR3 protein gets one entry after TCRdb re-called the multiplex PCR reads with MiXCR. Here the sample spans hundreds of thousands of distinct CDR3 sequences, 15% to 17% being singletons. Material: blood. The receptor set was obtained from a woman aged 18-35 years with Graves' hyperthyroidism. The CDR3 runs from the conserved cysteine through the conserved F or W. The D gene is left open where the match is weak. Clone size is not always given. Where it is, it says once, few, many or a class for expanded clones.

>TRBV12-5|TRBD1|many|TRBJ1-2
CASGPPGTGTALYYGYTF
TGTGCTAGTGGGCCTCCCGGGACAGGAACAGCTCTTTACTATGGCTACACCTTC
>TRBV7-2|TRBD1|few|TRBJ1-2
CASRPRPGQGSAYGYTF
TGTGCCAGCAGGCCCCGCCCGGGACAGGGGAGTGCCTATGGCTACACCTTC
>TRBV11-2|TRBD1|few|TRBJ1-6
CASSLLGTGNNSPLHF
TGTGCCAGCAGCTTACTCGGGACAGGAAATAATTCACCCCTCCACTTT
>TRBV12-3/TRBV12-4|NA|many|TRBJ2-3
CASSRRGSDTQYF
TGTGCCAGCAGCCGCCGGGGGTCCGATACGCAGTATTTT
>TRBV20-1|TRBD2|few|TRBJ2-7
CSANSILAGGYEQYF
TGCAGTGCTAACTCAATTCTAGCGGGGGGGTACGAGCAGTACTTC
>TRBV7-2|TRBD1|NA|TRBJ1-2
CASSYPGQGFYGYTF
TGTGCCAGCAGCTACCCGGGACAGGGCTTCTATGGCTACACCTTC
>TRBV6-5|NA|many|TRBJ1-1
CASSYNPDDTEAFF
TGTGCCAGCAGTTACAACCCAGACGACACTGAAGCTTTCTTT
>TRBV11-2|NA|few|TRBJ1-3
CASSIFGSYSGNTIYF
TGTGCCAGCAGCATCTTCGGCTCCTACTCTGGAAACACCATATATTTT
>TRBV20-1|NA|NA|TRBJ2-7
CSARAGFSYEQYF
TGCAGTGCTAGGGCGGGGTTTTCCTACGAGCAGTACTTC
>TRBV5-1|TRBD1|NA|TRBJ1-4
CASSLKTGGREKLFF
TGCGCCAGCAGCCTAAAGACAGGGGGAAGGGAAAAACTGTTTTTT
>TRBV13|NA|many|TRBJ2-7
CASSLGGGRTLYEQYF
TGTGCCAGCAGCTTAGGGGGGGGGCGCACCCTCTACGAGCAGTACTTC
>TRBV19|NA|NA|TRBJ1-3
CASGPRFSGNTIYF
TGTGCCAGTGGCCCAAGATTTTCAGGAAACACCATATATTTT
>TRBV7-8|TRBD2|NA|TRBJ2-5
CASSLVPPGLAGSQETQYF
TGTGCCAGCAGCTTAGTGCCCCCGGGACTAGCGGGATCACAAGAGACCCAGTACTTC
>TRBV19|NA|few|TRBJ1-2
CASSNEGGGYTF
TGTGCCAGTAGTAACGAGGGGGGTGGCTACACCTTC
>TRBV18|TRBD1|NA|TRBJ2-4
CASSLGVGTDNIQYF
TGTGCCAGCTCACTGGGGGTAGGGACAGACAACATTCAGTACTTC
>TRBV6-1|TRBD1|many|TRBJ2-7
CASSWRQGAYEQYF
TGTGCCAGCAGTTGGCGACAGGGGGCCTACGAGCAGTACTTC